Listed below are T cell receptor beta chains from one sample, sequenced in a study of shared clonotypes between healthy human individuals. Using immunoSEQ multiplex PCR, the repertoire was profiled, and TCRdb retains in-frame clones only, with some absent. This sample yields roughly 2.4 million clones, of which under 97% are seen a single time; 0.13% belongs to the top ten. Source material: naive CD4+ T cells sorted from blood. These receptors were collected from a man aged 18-30 years in good health. Each CDR3 is given with its conserved first and last residue. D genes are given only for firm matches. Size tells how often a clone was seen (once, few, many) or the class of an expanded clone, and some rows leave it out.

V,size,J,D,DNA,CDR3
TRBV7-3,NA,TRBJ2-7,TRBD1,TGTGCCAGCAGCTCGGGACAGGGTTTAGCCTACGAGCAGTACTTC,CASSSGQGLAYEQYF
TRBV7-9,NA,TRBJ1-2,NA,TGTGCCAGCAGTAACCAGGGGTTTGGCTACACCTTC,CASSNQGFGYTF
TRBV11-2,once,TRBJ2-7,NA,TGTGCCAGCAGCTTAAAGCGCGATGGCAGGGGTTACGAGCAGTACTTC,CASSLKRDGRGYEQYF
TRBV27,NA,TRBJ1-1,NA,TGTGCCAGCAGTTTATCGCCGGGGGCGAGCACTGAAGCTTTCTTT,CASSLSPGASTEAFF
TRBV7-2,NA,TRBJ1-2,NA,TGTGCCAGCAGCTTATGGGTCAGAGCTAACTATGGCTACACCTTC,CASSLWVRANYGYTF
TRBV11-2,NA,TRBJ1-6,NA,TGTGCCAGCAGCTTGGCAGGGGCCGGTAATTCACCCCTCCACTTT,CASSLAGAGNSPLHF
TRBV29-1,NA,TRBJ1-1,NA,TGCAGCGTCATCCCAAATAATGAAGCTTTCTTT,CSVIPNNEAFF
TRBV25-1,NA,TRBJ1-2,NA,TGTGCCAGCAGTCAAGGGTTGTACTATGGCTACACCTTC,CASSQGLYYGYTF
TRBV11-2,NA,TRBJ2-1,TRBD2,TGTGCCAGCAGCCGAAGACTAGCGGGAGGGAATGAGCAGTTCTTC,CASSRRLAGGNEQFF
TRBV5-4,once,TRBJ2-5,NA,TGTGCCAGCAGCTTGCGTCTGCAAGAGACCCAGTACTTC,CASSLRLQETQYF
TRBV19,NA,TRBJ1-6,TRBD1,TGTGCCAGTAGTGTGACCGGGACAGGAGATTCGAATTCACCCCTCCACTTT,CASSVTGTGDSNSPLHF
TRBV29-1,once,TRBJ1-1,TRBD1,TGCAGCGCCCCAGGGGGTATGAACACTGAAGCTTTCTTT,CSAPGGMNTEAFF
TRBV5-1,NA,TRBJ1-1,TRBD1,TGCGCCAGCAGCGCCCAGGGGGAGAACACTGAAGCTTTCTTT,CASSAQGENTEAFF
TRBV28,NA,TRBJ1-5,NA,TGTGCCAGCAGTTTGTGGCAGGGAGACAATCAGCCCCAGCATTTT,CASSLWQGDNQPQHF
TRBV20-1,NA,TRBJ1-1,NA,TGCAGTGCTAGAGTCCCGGGGGGAGCTTTCTTT,CSARVPGGAFF
TRBV7-2,NA,TRBJ2-1,NA,TGTGCCAGCAGCCCCGGATTTTACAATGAGCAGTTCTTC,CASSPGFYNEQFF
TRBV4-3,NA,TRBJ2-1,NA,TGCGCCAGCAGTCGATCCAATGAGCAGTTCTTC,CASSRSNEQFF
TRBV6-6,NA,TRBJ1-1,NA,TGTGCCAGCAGCCCCGGGTTTGGTGGCACTGAAGCTTTCTTT,CASSPGFGGTEAFF
TRBV5-1,NA,TRBJ2-5,TRBD2,TGCGCCAGCAGCGTGACTAGCGGGAGACTGGAGGAGACCCAGTACTTC,CASSVTSGRLEETQYF
TRBV19,NA,TRBJ1-2,NA,TGTGCCAGTAGTATTCCGAGACAGAATAACTATGGCTACACCTTC,CASSIPRQNNYGYTF
TRBV11-2,once,TRBJ2-7,TRBD1,TGTGCCAGCAGCTTTACCCCGACAGGGGGCGACGAGCAGTACTTC,CASSFTPTGGDEQYF
TRBV6-1,NA,TRBJ2-7,TRBD2,TGTGCCAGCAGTGCCCCCGGGGGGGGTACCTACGAGCAGTACTTC,CASSAPGGGTYEQYF
TRBV19,NA,TRBJ2-3,NA,TGTGCCAGTAGTATAGGGGAAACAGATACGCAGTATTTT,CASSIGETDTQYF
TRBV5-4,NA,TRBJ2-5,NA,TGTGCCAGCAGCACCTGGTCCCCCGGGGGCCAGGAAGAGACCCAGTACTTC,CASSTWSPGGQEETQYF
TRBV5-6,NA,TRBJ2-7,TRBD2,TGTGCCAGCAGCTTGACAGCTAGCGGGGGCTACGAGCAGTACTTC,CASSLTASGGYEQYF
TRBV9,once,TRBJ2-3,NA,TGTGCCAGCAGCGTAGCGGACACAGATACGCAGTATTTT,CASSVADTDTQYF
TRBV30,NA,TRBJ1-1,NA,TGTGCCTGGAGTGGGTGGGCGGCCACTGAAGCTTTCTTT,CAWSGWAATEAFF
TRBV20-1,NA,TRBJ1-1,NA,TGCAGTGCTAGAACTGAAGCTTTCTTT,CSARTEAFF
TRBV6-5,NA,TRBJ2-7,NA,TGTGCCAGCATCAAAGGAGGGGCCCTGGACGAGCAGTACTTC,CASIKGGALDEQYF
TRBV25-1,NA,TRBJ2-2,TRBD1,TGTGCCAGCAGTGAACCCCGACAGGGAGTCACCGGGGAGCTGTTTTTT,CASSEPRQGVTGELFF
TRBV5-1,NA,TRBJ2-2,NA,TGCGCCAGCGGGCTTGCGCTGAACACCGGGGAGCTGTTTTTT,CASGLALNTGELFF
TRBV6-5,NA,TRBJ1-3,NA,TGTGCCAGCAGTTACTCAGGGGCTTCTGGAAACACCATATATTTT,CASSYSGASGNTIYF
TRBV7-2,NA,TRBJ2-3,NA,TGTGCCAGCAGCCTGTTGACAGATACGCAGTATTTT,CASSLLTDTQYF
TRBV5-6,NA,TRBJ2-7,NA,TGTGCCAGCAGTCCCTCAGTTTGGACTGCGGTCACCTACGAGCAGTACTTC,CASSPSVWTAVTYEQYF
TRBV6-5,few,TRBJ1-2,TRBD1,TGTGCCAGCAGTTCCTCTAGACAGGGGGCGCGTGGCTACACCTTC,CASSSSRQGARGYTF
TRBV10-3,NA,TRBJ2-7,TRBD1,TGTGCCATCAGTGAGTCGGGGACAGGGGGCCTGTACGAGCAGTACTTC,CAISESGTGGLYEQYF
TRBV5-1,NA,TRBJ2-1,TRBD1,TGCGCCAGCAGCACAGGGACAGGGGCCTACAATGAGCAGTTCTTC,CASSTGTGAYNEQFF
TRBV2,NA,TRBJ1-6,NA,TGTGCCAGCACCCCCGAGGGACGGCATAATTCACCCCTCCACTTT,CASTPEGRHNSPLHF
TRBV27,NA,TRBJ1-1,TRBD1,TGTGCCAGCAGTCGCTACTTGACAGGGAAGAACACTGAAGCTTTCTTT,CASSRYLTGKNTEAFF
TRBV2,NA,TRBJ1-1,TRBD1,TGTGCCAGCAGGAGACAGGGAGTGAACACTGAAGCTTTCTTT,CASRRQGVNTEAFF
TRBV10-1,NA,TRBJ1-2,TRBD1,TGCGCCAGCAGAATCCGGGACAGGGGGCGCCTTGGCTATGGCTACACCTTC,CASRIRDRGRLGYGYTF
TRBV10-3,NA,TRBJ2-1,NA,TGTGCCAGTTTACCCGCCGGGACTTTTCTTTACAATGAGCAGTTCTTC,CASLPAGTFLYNEQFF
TRBV13,NA,TRBJ1-4,TRBD1,TGTGCCAGCAGCCTAGGACAGGGGAGAGGAGAAAAACTGTTTTTT,CASSLGQGRGEKLFF
TRBV28,once,TRBJ1-1,TRBD1,TGTGCCAGCAACACAGACAGGGGGCGAACTGCTTTCTTT,CASNTDRGRTAFF
TRBV5-1,NA,TRBJ1-1,NA,TGCGCCAGCAGCTTGGAAGGGGTTGCGGGCACTGAAGCTTTCTTT,CASSLEGVAGTEAFF
TRBV9,NA,TRBJ1-2,NA,TGTGCCAGCAGCACACACCAGACAGGCTTCAACTATGGCTACACCTTC,CASSTHQTGFNYGYTF
TRBV18,NA,TRBJ2-7,NA,TGTGCCAGCTCACCCGAGGGATCCTACGAGCAGTACTTC,CASSPEGSYEQYF
TRBV5-1,NA,TRBJ2-3,NA,TGCGCCAGCAGCCACCCCCTGTTGGGGCGTTTCGGTGATACGCAGTATTTT,CASSHPLLGRFGDTQYF
TRBV10-3,NA,TRBJ1-3,NA,TGTGCCATTACCCCGGGCGCCTCTGGAAACACCATATATTTT,CAITPGASGNTIYF
TRBV5-1,NA,TRBJ2-3,NA,TGCGCCAGCAGCTTGACTGCGGAGACAAGCACAGATACGCAGTATTTT,CASSLTAETSTDTQYF
TRBV7-2,NA,TRBJ2-5,NA,TGTGCCAGCAGCACCGGGACACTAGTCCAAGAGACCCAGTACTTC,CASSTGTLVQETQYF
TRBV12-5,once,TRBJ1-4,NA,TGTGCTAGTGGGATAGGAATACGTAATGAAAAACTGTTTTTT,CASGIGIRNEKLFF
TRBV5-1,NA,TRBJ2-3,TRBD1,TGCGCCAGCAGCCCATGGACAGGTACGCAGTATTTT,CASSPWTGTQYF
TRBV2,NA,TRBJ1-6,TRBD1,TGTGCCAGCAGTGAATGGACAGGGGTTACTTCACCCCTCCACTTT,CASSEWTGVTSPLHF
TRBV6-5,NA,TRBJ2-1,NA,TGTGCCAGCAGTTACTCGAGGGGGTACAATGAGCAGTTCTTC,CASSYSRGYNEQFF